One sample yielded the 32 T cell receptor beta chains listed below, sequenced in a study of blood T cell repertoires in COVID-19. Assay: immunoSEQ multiplex PCR; the TCRdb copy retains only in-frame clones and omits some. The sample holds around 81,000 clones, around 80% seen once. Material for sequencing was peripheral blood. The receptors stem from a human donor in a cohort sampled during active COVID-19.

The V call is TRBV18, the J call TRBJ2-7; TRBD1 might be the D (6 bases). The germline V and J ends were trimmed by 4 bases and 3 bases, with 19 bases remaining between them. Germline-derived CDR1 and CDR2 are KGHSH and LQKENI. The CDR3 covers 16 residues. The CDR3 loop reads CASSLETGRGGYEQYF. CDR3 nucleotides: TGTGCCAGCTCACTGGAAACAGGGAGAGGAGGCTACGAGCAGTACTTC. Full variable domain (rest looked up from reference TRBV18 and TRBJ2-7): NAGVMQNPRHLVRRRGQEARLRCSPMKGHSHVYWYRQLPEEGLKFMVYLQKENIIDESGMPKERFSAEFPKEGPSILRIQQVVRGDSAAYFCASSLETGRGGYEQYFGPGTRLTVT.

The chain carries TRBV7-8 and TRBJ1-3; tentatively, D is TRBD1 (5 bases). The germline gives CDR1 SGHVS, CDR2 FQNEAQ. Trimming removed 1 base at V and 3 bases at J, with 16 bases between. The CDR3 consists of 17 residues. The CDR3 DNA reads TGTGCCAGCAGCTTAGTCTCCCCAGGGATCTATGGAAACACCATATATTTT. Encoded protein: CASSLVSPGIYGNTIYF.

The chain links TRBV13 to TRBJ2-7, with 7 bases fitting TRBD1. The V gene end was trimmed by 2 bases and the J gene end by 2 bases; junction bases not matched to a gene: 6. CDR3 length equals 15 residues. In germline, CDR1 is PRHDT, CDR2 FYEKMQ (reference sequence). The CDR3, as DNA: TGTGCCAGCAGCTTATCTGAGGGACAGACCTACGAGCAGTACTTC. As protein: CASSLSEGQTYEQYF.

Points on this clone: Different DNA sequences within this sample yield the same CDR3. The rearrangement joins TRBV5-1 to TRBJ2-1; D is undetermined. Per the germline V gene, CDR1 is SGHRS and CDR2 is YFSETQ. V was trimmed by 4 bases and J by 9 bases, leaving 11 bases between them. CDR3 length: 12 residues. The CDR3 here is CASSTNSGEQFF. CDR3 DNA sequence: TGCGCCAGCAGCACAAACTCAGGTGAGCAGTTCTTC.

This sequence joins TRBV6-5 and TRBJ2-2; 7 bases fit TRBD1. CDR1 is MNHEY, CDR2 SVGAGI, per germline. The V gene end was trimmed by 5 bases and the J gene end by 9 bases; junction bases not matched to a gene: 9. This CDR3 has 14 amino acids. CDR3 residues: CASSTDRVIRELFF. The CDR3 nucleotides are TGTGCCAGCAGTACTGACAGGGTGATCCGGGAGCTGTTTTTT.

This chain connects TRBV6-2 or TRBV6-3 to TRBJ1-6; no definite D call. This CDR3 region has 15 residues. Germline loops: CDR1 MNHEY, CDR2 SVGEGT. V was clipped by 0 bases and J by 7 bases, with 10 bases between them. The CDR3 sequence: CASSYSAGWNSPLHF. CDR3 nucleotide sequence: TGTGCCAGCAGTTACTCGGCGGGTTGGAATTCACCCCTCCACTTT.

This clone was seen more than once but under ten times. This chain links TRBV25-1 with TRBJ1-4; no firm D call. The CDR3 spans 15 residues. Trimming removed 2 bases at V and 5 bases at J, with 12 bases between. In germline, CDR1 is MGHDK, CDR2 SYGVNS. The CDR3 nucleotides are TGTGCCAGCAGTGAAAGGAGGCTCTCCAATGAAAAACTGTTTTTT. Translating gives CASSERRLSNEKLFF.

V usage is TRBV3-1 (or the pseudogene TRBV3-2) and J usage is TRBJ1-4; 8 nucleotides align to TRBD1. CDR3 length equals 14 residues. With V trimmed by 4 bases and J by 8 bases, 6 bases remained unmatched. Germline CDR1 is LGHDT and CDR2 is YNNKEL (reference sequence). In DNA, the CDR3 is TGTGCCAGCAGCCCCACTTGGACAGGGGAAAAACTGTTTTTT. As protein: CASSPTWTGEKLFF.

V usage is TRBV19 and J usage is TRBJ1-5; D may be TRBD1 (5 bases). The V and J ends lost 2 bases and 0 bases respectively, with 17 bases between them. The CDR3 has 18 amino acids. Germline V CDR1 and CDR2: LNHDA, SQIVND (reference sequence). CDR3 nucleotides: TGTGCCAGTAGTATATCCCAGGGAAGCCTAAATAGCAATCAGCCCCAGCATTTT. This sequence encodes CASSISQGSLNSNQPQHF.

The chain couples TRBV19 to TRBJ1-1, with TRBD1 matching over 9 bases. Germline V lookup: CDR1 LNHDA, CDR2 SQIVND (reference sequence). The CDR3 is 15 amino acids. V lost 7 bases and J lost 1; bases outside the gene matches: 7. The CDR3 loop reads CASNAGTGWNTEAFF. The DNA for the CDR3 is TGTGCCAGTAACGCTGGGACAGGGTGGAACACTGAAGCTTTCTTT.

The chain links TRBV28 to TRBJ1-2; no clear D gene. This CDR3 has 15 amino acids. Trimming removed 2 bases at V and 2 bases at J, with 12 bases between. In germline, CDR1 is MDHEN, CDR2 SYDVKM. The DNA for the CDR3 is TGTGCCAGCAGTTTAATTACTGGCGGGAACTATGGCTACACCTTC. Encoded protein: CASSLITGGNYGYTF.

This chain connects TRBV10-3 to TRBJ1-2; no firm D call. Germline loops: CDR1 ENHRY, CDR2 SYGVKD. Trimming took off 10 bases at V and 0 bases at J, with 12 bases between the two ends. The CDR3 has 13 residues. CDR3 bases: TGTGCCACCGCTAGCGTAGCTAACTATGGCTACACCTTC. Translation: CATASVANYGYTF.

V and J are TRBV28 and TRBJ2-3, with a tentative D call TRBD1 (6 bases). V was cut by 7 bases and J by 6 bases, with 14 bases left in between. Germline CDR1 is MDHEN and CDR2 is SYDVKM. The CDR3 is 13 amino acids. This chain's CDR3 is CASTDSVGDTQYF. The CDR3 region has the DNA TGTGCCAGCACGGACAGCGTAGGCGATACGCAGTATTTT.

The gene calls are TRBV18 and TRBJ2-7; 7 bases align to TRBD1. The CDR3 is 14 amino acids. Germline CDR1 is KGHSH and CDR2 is LQKENI. V was pared by 4 bases and J by 1 base, with 4 bases of the junction left unmatched. The CDR3 DNA sequence: TGTGCCAGCTCACAGGACAGGAATTCCTACGAGCAGTACTTC. Amino acids: CASSQDRNSYEQYF.

V is TRBV6-6 and J is TRBJ1-4; weak D call: TRBD1 (5 bases). Germline V gene lookup returns CDR1 MNHNY and CDR2 SVGAGI (reference sequence). V was pared by 6 bases and J by 0 bases, with 8 bases between. This CDR3 is 14 amino acids long. CDR3 in amino acids: CASRQDATNEKLFF. The CDR3 nucleotides are TGTGCCAGCAGACAGGATGCAACTAATGAAAAACTGTTTTTT.

The chain couples TRBV9 to TRBJ2-7; D gene unclear. Per germline, CDR1 SGDLS and CDR2 YYNGEE. The length of the CDR3 is 13 residues. Trimming removed 2 bases at V and 6 bases at J, with 12 bases between. The CDR3 coding sequence is TGTGCCAGCAGCGTTGTATCACGCGGCGAGCAGTACTTC. Amino acid sequence: CASSVVSRGEQYF.

This clone was counted between two and nine times. V is TRBV19 and J is TRBJ1-1; D not resolved. Trimming shortened V by 5 bases and J by 1 base, and 11 bases separated the two germline ends. Germline-derived CDR1 and CDR2 are LNHDA and SQIVND (reference sequence). The CDR3 is made up of 14 amino acids. DNA for the CDR3: TGTGCCAGTAGTTCTTTGGGAGGGAACACTGAAGCTTTCTTT. The encoded protein is CASSSLGGNTEAFF.

This sequence joins TRBV6-1 and TRBJ1-5, with a tentative D call TRBD1 (6 bases). Looked up from germline, CDR1 is MNHNS and CDR2 is SASEGT. The germline V and J ends were trimmed by 0 bases and 5 bases, with 11 bases remaining between them. The CDR3 length is 15 residues. In DNA, the CDR3 is TGTGCCAGCAGTGAAGCGCTGACAGGCTATCAGCCCCAGCATTTT. Its translation is CASSEALTGYQPQHF.

In its sample, this clone was seen a few times. Other nucleotide sequences from this sample produce the same CDR3. The V and J genes are TRBV18 and TRBJ1-5, with D unresolved. Germline CDR1 reads KGHSH; CDR2 reads LQKENI. V lost 2 bases and J lost 4, with 6 bases in between. The CDR3 totals 13 residues. CDR3 sequence: CASSPAGNQPQHF. Here the CDR3 DNA reads TGTGCCAGCTCACCAGCCGGTAATCAGCCCCAGCATTTT.

This chain links TRBV30 with TRBJ1-6; a weak D match, TRBD1 (5 bases). Trimming shortened V by 0 bases and J by 4 bases, and 7 bases separated the two germline ends. CDR1 is GTSNPN and CDR2 is SVGIG in the germline V gene (reference sequence). This CDR3 has 14 residues. In DNA form, the CDR3 reads TGTGCCTGGAGTGTGACAGCATATAATTCACCCCTCCACTTT. Its translation: CAWSVTAYNSPLHF.

The CDR3 DNA is TGTGCCAGCAGCCAAGCTAGCGCGCGCACTGAAGCTTTCTTT. It is translated as CASSQASARTEAFF. The chain joins TRBV3-1 (or the pseudogene TRBV3-2) to TRBJ1-1, with D hard to call. In germline, CDR1 is LGHDT, CDR2 YNNKEL (reference sequence). The CDR3 is made up of 14 amino acids. The V end lost 1 base, the J end lost 4 bases, and 10 bases lay between the germline ends.

The chain couples TRBV7-2 to TRBJ2-3; 7 nucleotides match TRBD1. V lost 6 bases and J lost 2; bases outside the gene matches: 11. The CDR3 covers 16 residues. Looked up from germline, CDR1 is SGHTA and CDR2 is FQGNSA. CDR3 in amino acids: CASRQGMGQITDTQYF. As DNA, the CDR3 is TGTGCCAGCAGACAGGGGATGGGACAAATCACAGATACGCAGTATTTT.

V is TRBV18 and J is TRBJ1-2, with D possibly TRBD1 on 5 matching bases. The CDR3 is made up of 11 amino acids. Germline CDR1 reads KGHSH; CDR2 reads LQKENI. The germline V and J ends were trimmed by 4 bases and 10 bases, with 10 bases remaining between them. The chain's CDR3 is CASSLQGYYTF. CDR3 DNA: TGTGCCAGCTCACTGCAGGGATACTACACCTTC.

A word on this clone: This CDR3 is also generated by other DNA sequences in the sample. The rearrangement uses TRBV5-1 and TRBJ2-1; 11 nucleotides align to TRBD2. Trimming removed 0 bases from V and 6 bases from J; junction bases left unmatched: 2. CDR3 length equals 15 residues. Per the germline V gene, CDR1 is SGHRS and CDR2 is YFSETQ. CDR3: CASSLALAGGNEQFF. The CDR3, as DNA: TGCGCCAGCAGCTTGGCCCTAGCGGGGGGCAATGAGCAGTTCTTC.

This chain joins TRBV27 and TRBJ1-2; 10 nucleotides align to TRBD1. The CDR3 runs 14 residues. The J segment lost 4 bases and the V segment lost 3 bases, leaving 2 bases of the junction unmatched. Germline CDR1 is MNHEY and CDR2 is SMNVEV (reference sequence). CDR3 DNA: TGTGCCAGCAGTTTTGGGACAGGGGTCTATGGCTACACCTTC. As protein: CASSFGTGVYGYTF.

This sequence joins TRBV3-1 (or the pseudogene TRBV3-2) and TRBJ1-2; possibly TRBD1 for D (6 bases). V lost 0 bases to trimming and J lost 8 bases, with 16 bases between them. Germline lookup yields CDR1 LGHDT and CDR2 YNNKEL (reference sequence). This CDR3 has 15 amino acids. The CDR3 sequence is CASSQDKWGGNGYTF. The CDR3 bases are TGTGCCAGCAGCCAAGATAAGTGGGGGGGCAACGGCTACACCTTC.

The gene calls are TRBV6-5 and TRBJ1-2, with 8 bases aligning to TRBD1. V was pared by 0 bases and J by 6 bases, with 9 bases of the junction left unmatched. Germline-derived CDR1 and CDR2 are MNHEY and SVGAGI. The CDR3 loop spans 16 amino acids. The CDR3 region has the DNA TGTGCCAGCAGTTACTCAGGTGGACAGGGACTTGATGGCTACACCTTC. Translated, it gives CASSYSGGQGLDGYTF.

The genes are TRBV19 and TRBJ1-2, with D possibly being TRBD1 (5 bases). From germline, CDR1 is LNHDA and CDR2 SQIVND (reference sequence). This CDR3 spans 16 amino acids. V dropped 3 bases and J dropped 0 bases, with 14 bases sitting between them. The CDR3, as DNA: TGTGCCAGTAGTATCCTGGGGCAGGTCGCTAACTATGGCTACACCTTC. This translates into CASSILGQVANYGYTF.

The chain uses TRBV6-2 or TRBV6-3 and TRBJ2-3; TRBD2 might be the D (7 bases). The CDR3 runs 14 residues. Germline V gives CDR1 MNHEY, CDR2 SVGEGT. V lost 2 bases to trimming and J lost 5 bases, with 11 bases between them. The CDR3 loop is CASSYGGAVDTQYF. CDR3 nucleotide sequence: TGTGCCAGCAGTTACGGGGGGGCGGTAGATACGCAGTATTTT.

Note on this clone: A read error may produce the germline difference seen at one junction end. The sample holds other DNA sequences that translate to the same CDR3. The chain uses TRBV6-6 and TRBJ1-2; unclear D gene. Germline-derived CDR1 and CDR2 are MNHNY and SVGAGI (reference sequence). The CDR3 runs to 12 residues. The CDR3 DNA reads TGCGCCGGCTACAGTCTTAACTATGGCTACACCTTC. Amino acids: CAGYSLNYGYTF.

V usage is TRBV30 and J usage is TRBJ2-2; 9 nucleotides align to TRBD2. Germline CDR1 GTSNPN, CDR2 SVGIG (reference sequence). J lost 5 bases, V lost 1 base, and 2 bases had no gene match. This CDR3 contains 14 residues. Written as DNA, the CDR3 is TGTGCCTGGAGTGACCTAGCGGGGACCGGGGAGCTGTTTTTT. Translated: CAWSDLAGTGELFF.

The rearrangement links TRBV6-5 to TRBJ1-1, with D perhaps matching TRBD1 (6 bases). The CDR3 runs 15 residues. Germline values: CDR1 MNHEY, CDR2 SVGAGI. With 4 bases removed from V and 5 bases from J, the gap between germline ends came to 17 bases. This CDR3 is CASSSPRGGLTEAFF. In DNA form, the CDR3 reads TGTGCCAGCAGTTCCCCCCGCGGGGGGCTGACTGAAGCTTTCTTT.